The TCR beta chain described here comes from a study of OX40 agonist ivuxolimab in advanced cancers. Study information: It was ivuxolimab, an agonistic anti-OX40 (CD134) antibody, that patients were treated with. Patients enrolled in dose escalation were diagnosed with hepatocellular carcinoma, melanoma, renal cell or head and neck cancer.

With 3 bases removed from V and 9 bases from J, the gap between germline ends came to 16 bases. The CDR3 is made up of 14 amino acids. CDR1 is MDHEN and CDR2 is SYDVKM in the germline V gene. The table came from immunoSEQ multiplex PCR; TCRdb's copy has only in-frame clones and leaves some out. This table holds roughly 70,000 clones, roughly 84% found once. This clone occurred once. Its matching antigen is unknown. General study points: Fewer expanded clones were found on average in CD4+ than in CD8+ T cells. Blood T cells, both CD4+ and CD8+, expanded clonally by week 6 at 0.1 to 3.0 mg/kg.

Here the sequenced sample was CD4+ or CD8+ T cells sorted from blood, taken in a trial of the OX40 agonist ivuxolimab. The sequence was obtained from an adult with an advanced solid tumor such as melanoma, head and neck, liver or kidney cancer. The chain couples TRBV28 to TRBJ2-3; D is uncertain. CDR3 DNA sequence: TGTGCCAGCAGTTTCCAGAACAACCTCCTCACGCAGTATTTT. Its protein product is CASSFQNNLLTQYF.